These T cell receptor beta chains were read from a single sample in a study of control samples from healthy donors and cancer patients. TCRdb keeps only in-frame clones here, not all; method: immunoSEQ multiplex PCR. The data hold roughly 150,000 clones, with roughly 93% observed a single time. Sequencing used blood. These receptors were obtained from a man aged 45-65 years in good health. The CDR3 runs from the conserved cysteine through the conserved F or W. D genes are given only for firm matches. Clone size, where shown, is once, few, many, or a class for clones that have expanded.

>TRBV18|-|TRBJ1-1|-
CASSPGEATEAFF
TGTGCCAGCTCGCCAGGGGAGGCCACTGAAGCTTTCTTT
>TRBV15|-|TRBJ1-1|-
CATSNQAGWRGDKAFF
TGTGCCACCAGCAATCAGGCAGGCTGGAGGGGGGACAAAGCTTTCTTT
>TRBV18|-|TRBJ1-1|-
CASSPRRAGAIPEAFF
TGTGCCAGCTCACCTCGAAGGGCAGGGGCGATACCTGAAGCTTTCTTT
>TRBV27|TRBD1|TRBJ1-3|-
CASTSTGGGGTIYF
TGTGCCAGCACTTCGACAGGGGGCGGGGGCACCATATATTTT
>TRBV28|TRBD2|TRBJ2-7|-
CASRGLAGRYEQYF
TGTGCCAGCAGGGGACTAGCGGGACGGTACGAGCAGTACTTC
>TRBV5-1|TRBD1|TRBJ2-7|-
CASSLEGQKNEQYF
TGCGCCAGCAGCTTGGAGGGACAGAAGAACGAGCAGTACTTC
>TRBV18|-|TRBJ1-1|-
CASSQREGNEAFF
TGTGCCAGCTCACAGAGAGAAGGGAATGAAGCTTTCTTT
>TRBV3-1/TRBV3-2|-|TRBJ2-5|once
CASSGQPETQYF
TGTGCCAGCAGCGGACAACCGGAGACCCAGTACTTC
>TRBV18|-|TRBJ1-4|-
CASQNQNEKLFF
TGTGCCAGCCAAAACCAGAATGAAAAACTGTTTTTT
>TRBV2|TRBD1|TRBJ2-1|-
CASSAGGTNNEQFF
TGTGCCAGCAGCGCAGGGGGAACAAACAATGAGCAGTTCTTC
>TRBV6-5|TRBD1|TRBJ2-5|-
CASSTGGETQYF
TGTGCCAGCAGCACAGGGGGAGAGACCCAGTACTTC
>TRBV5-4|TRBD2|TRBJ2-5|once
CASSLAGGRETQYF
TGTGCCAGCAGCTTAGCGGGAGGGCGAGAGACCCAGTACTTC
>TRBV18|-|TRBJ1-2|-
CASSPPSAKGTNYGYTF
TGTGCCAGCTCACCACCATCTGCAAAGGGGACTAACTATGGCTACACCTTC
>TRBV9|-|TRBJ2-7|-
CASSVVAGEQYF
TGTGCCAGCAGCGTAGTAGCTGGCGAGCAGTACTTC
>TRBV6-5|-|TRBJ2-1|-
CASSRAEGNEQFF
TGTGCCAGCAGTCGGGCGGAAGGCAATGAGCAGTTCTTC
>TRBV28|-|TRBJ2-7|-
CASSRAALAYEQYF
TGTGCCAGCAGTCGCGCCGCCCTGGCCTACGAGCAGTACTTC
>TRBV3-1/TRBV3-2|-|TRBJ1-2|-
CASSQAGSGYTF
TGTGCCAGCAGCCAAGCAGGGTCTGGCTACACCTTC
>TRBV19|-|TRBJ2-1|-
CASSTRARLGNEQFF
TGTGCCAGTAGTACCCGGGCCCGGCTCGGGAATGAGCAGTTCTTC
>TRBV3-1/TRBV3-2|TRBD2|TRBJ2-5|-
CASSQDRLAGVTETQYF
TGTGCCAGCAGCCAAGATCGCCTAGCGGGAGTAACGGAGACCCAGTACTTC
>TRBV28|TRBD1|TRBJ1-5|-
CASSSPDRVNQPQHF
TGTGCCAGCAGTTCCCCGGACAGGGTTAATCAGCCCCAGCATTTT
>TRBV2|TRBD1|TRBJ1-2|-
CASTPGGYGYTF
TGTGCCAGCACCCCAGGGGGCTATGGCTACACCTTC
>TRBV5-1|-|TRBJ1-1|once
CASSWSGQLNTEAFF
TGCGCCAGCAGCTGGTCCGGACAGCTTAACACTGAAGCTTTCTTT
>TRBV6-6|-|TRBJ1-1|-
CASSYGDRTEAFF
TGTGCCAGCAGTTACGGCGACAGGACTGAAGCTTTCTTT
>TRBV5-1|TRBD1|TRBJ1-4|-
CASSNSGTGTEKLFF
TGCGCCAGCAGCAACTCCGGGACAGGGACTGAAAAACTGTTTTTT
>TRBV5-4|-|TRBJ2-2|-
CASSLVVGTPTGELFF
TGTGCCAGCAGCTTGGTCGTCGGGACGCCAACCGGGGAGCTGTTTTTT
>TRBV28|TRBD1|TRBJ1-2|-
CASNPGTGHAYGYTF
TGTGCCAGCAACCCCGGGACAGGACACGCCTATGGCTACACCTTC
>TRBV28|TRBD1|TRBJ1-2|-
CASSSPGQTNYGYTF
TGTGCCAGCAGTTCGCCGGGACAGACTAACTATGGCTACACCTTC
>TRBV10-3|TRBD1|TRBJ1-1|-
CATPTGGITEAFF
TGTGCCACCCCGACAGGGGGCATCACTGAAGCTTTCTTT
>TRBV18|-|TRBJ2-3|-
CASSEQGTPTDTQYF
TGTGCCAGCTCGGAACAGGGTACCCCCACAGATACGCAGTATTTT
>TRBV5-6|TRBD1|TRBJ2-2|once
CASSWTGEDTGELFF
TGTGCCAGCAGCTGGACAGGGGAGGACACCGGGGAGCTGTTTTTT